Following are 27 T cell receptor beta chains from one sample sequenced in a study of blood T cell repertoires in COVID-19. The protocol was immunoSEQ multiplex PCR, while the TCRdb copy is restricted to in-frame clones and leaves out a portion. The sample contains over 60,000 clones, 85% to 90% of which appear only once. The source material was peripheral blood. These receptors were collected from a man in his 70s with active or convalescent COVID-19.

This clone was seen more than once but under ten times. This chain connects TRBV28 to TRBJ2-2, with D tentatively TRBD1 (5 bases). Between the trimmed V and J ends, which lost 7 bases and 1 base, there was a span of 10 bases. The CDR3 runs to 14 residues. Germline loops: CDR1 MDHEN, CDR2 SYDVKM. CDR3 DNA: TGTGCCAGCAAAATAGGGGAGAACACCGGGGAGCTGTTTTTT. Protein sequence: CASKIGENTGELFF.

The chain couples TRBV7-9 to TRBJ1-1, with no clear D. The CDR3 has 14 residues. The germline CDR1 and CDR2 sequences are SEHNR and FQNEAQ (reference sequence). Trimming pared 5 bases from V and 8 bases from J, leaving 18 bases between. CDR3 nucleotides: TGTGCCAGCAGCCCAAGGACTCCGGGCTCAGAAGCTTTCTTT. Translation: CASSPRTPGSEAFF.

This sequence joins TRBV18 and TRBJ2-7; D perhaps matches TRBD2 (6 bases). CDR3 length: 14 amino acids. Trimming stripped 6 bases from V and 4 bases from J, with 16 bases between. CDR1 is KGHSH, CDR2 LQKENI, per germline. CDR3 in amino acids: CASSEGDWFYEQYF. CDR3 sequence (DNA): TGTGCCAGCTCCGAAGGGGACTGGTTTTACGAGCAGTACTTC. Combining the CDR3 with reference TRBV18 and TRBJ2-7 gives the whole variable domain NAGVMQNPRHLVRRRGQEARLRCSPMKGHSHVYWYRQLPEEGLKFMVYLQKENIIDESGMPKERFSAEFPKEGPSILRIQQVVRGDSAAYFCASSEGDWFYEQYFGPGTRLTVT.

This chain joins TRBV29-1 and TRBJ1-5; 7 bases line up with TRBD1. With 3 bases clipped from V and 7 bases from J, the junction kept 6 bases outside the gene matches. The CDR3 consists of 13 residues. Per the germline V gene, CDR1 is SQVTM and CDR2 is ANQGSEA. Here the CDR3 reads CSVEGGGGQPQHF. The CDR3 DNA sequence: TGCAGCGTTGAGGGTGGAGGGGGCCAGCCCCAGCATTTT. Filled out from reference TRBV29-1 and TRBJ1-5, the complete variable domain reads SAVISQKPSRDICQRGTSLTIQCQVDSQVTMMFWYRQQPGQSLTLIATANQGSEATYESGFVIDKFPISRPNLTFSTLTVSNMSPEDSSIYLCSVEGGGGQPQHFGDGTRLSIL.

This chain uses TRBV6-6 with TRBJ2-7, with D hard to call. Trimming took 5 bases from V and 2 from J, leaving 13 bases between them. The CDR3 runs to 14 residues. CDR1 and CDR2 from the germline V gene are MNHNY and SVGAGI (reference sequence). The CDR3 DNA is TGTGCCAGCAGTACCCGACGGAGTGCCTACGAGCAGTACTTC. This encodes CASSTRRSAYEQYF.

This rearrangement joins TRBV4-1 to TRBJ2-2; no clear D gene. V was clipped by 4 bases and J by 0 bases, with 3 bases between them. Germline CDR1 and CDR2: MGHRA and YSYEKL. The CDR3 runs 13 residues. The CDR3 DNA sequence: TGCGCCAGCAGCCCGTCGAACACCGGGGAGCTGTTTTTT. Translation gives CASSPSNTGELFF.

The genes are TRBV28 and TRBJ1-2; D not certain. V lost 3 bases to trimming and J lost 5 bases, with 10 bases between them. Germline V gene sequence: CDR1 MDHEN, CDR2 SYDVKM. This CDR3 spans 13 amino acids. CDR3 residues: CASSFTGLYGYTF. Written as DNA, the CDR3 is TGTGCCAGCAGTTTTACCGGGTTGTATGGCTACACCTTC.

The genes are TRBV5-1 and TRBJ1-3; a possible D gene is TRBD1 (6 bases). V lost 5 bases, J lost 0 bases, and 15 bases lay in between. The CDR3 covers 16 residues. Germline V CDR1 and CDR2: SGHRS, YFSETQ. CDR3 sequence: CASSGGGQNSGNTIYF. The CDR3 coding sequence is TGCGCCAGCAGTGGTGGTGGACAGAACTCTGGAAACACCATATATTTT.

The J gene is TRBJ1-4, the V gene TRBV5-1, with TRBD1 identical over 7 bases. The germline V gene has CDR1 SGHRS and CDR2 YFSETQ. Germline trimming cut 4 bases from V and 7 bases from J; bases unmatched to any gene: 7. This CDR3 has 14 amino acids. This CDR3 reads CASSPDRDGEKLFF. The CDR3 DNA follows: TGCGCCAGCAGCCCCGACAGGGATGGTGAAAAACTGTTTTTT.

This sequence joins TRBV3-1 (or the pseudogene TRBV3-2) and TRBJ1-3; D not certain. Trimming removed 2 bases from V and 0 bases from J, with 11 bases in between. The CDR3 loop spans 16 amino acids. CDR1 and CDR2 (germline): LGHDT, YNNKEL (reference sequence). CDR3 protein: CASSQRLVLSGNTIYF. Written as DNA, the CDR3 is TGTGCCAGCAGCCAAAGATTAGTTCTCTCTGGAAACACCATATATTTT.

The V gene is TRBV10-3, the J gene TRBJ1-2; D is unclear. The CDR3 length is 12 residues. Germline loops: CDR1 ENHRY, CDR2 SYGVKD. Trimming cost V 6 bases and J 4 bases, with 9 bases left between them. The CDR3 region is CAISSEGYGYTF. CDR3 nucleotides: TGTGCCATCAGCTCTGAGGGCTATGGCTACACCTTC.

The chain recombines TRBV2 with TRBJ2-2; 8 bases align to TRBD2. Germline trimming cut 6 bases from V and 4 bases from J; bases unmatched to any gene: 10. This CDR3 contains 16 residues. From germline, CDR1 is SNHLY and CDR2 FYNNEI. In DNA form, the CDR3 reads TGTGCCAGCAGGATGGGACTAGAGTTTTTCACCGGGGAGCTGTTTTTT. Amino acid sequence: CASRMGLEFFTGELFF.

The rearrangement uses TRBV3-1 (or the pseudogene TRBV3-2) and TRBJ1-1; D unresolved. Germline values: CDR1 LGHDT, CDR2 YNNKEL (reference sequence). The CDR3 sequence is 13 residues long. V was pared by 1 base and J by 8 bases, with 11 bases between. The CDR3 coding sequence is TGTGCCAGCAGCCAAGTCGGGGTATCGGAAGCTTTCTTT. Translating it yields CASSQVGVSEAFF.

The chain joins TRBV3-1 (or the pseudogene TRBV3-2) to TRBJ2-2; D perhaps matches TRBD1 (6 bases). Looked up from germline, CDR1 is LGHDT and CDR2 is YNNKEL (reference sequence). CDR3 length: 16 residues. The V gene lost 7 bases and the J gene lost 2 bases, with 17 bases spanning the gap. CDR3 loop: CASTDTPGANTGELFF. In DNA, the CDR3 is TGTGCCAGCACCGATACCCCAGGGGCAAACACCGGGGAGCTGTTTTTT.

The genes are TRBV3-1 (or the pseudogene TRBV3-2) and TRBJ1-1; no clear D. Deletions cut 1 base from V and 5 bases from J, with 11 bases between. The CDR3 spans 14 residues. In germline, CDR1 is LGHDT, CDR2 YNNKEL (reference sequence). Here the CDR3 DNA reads TGTGCCAGCAGCCAAGTCGACACGCAGACTGAAGCTTTCTTT. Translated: CASSQVDTQTEAFF.

CDR3 residues: CASSEQKGGGRPQHF. Written as DNA, the CDR3 is TGTGCCAGCTCTGAACAAAAGGGGGGCGGGAGGCCCCAGCATTTT. The V gene is TRBV18, the J gene TRBJ1-5; maybe TRBD1 (6 bases). This CDR3 is built from 15 residues. Germline V lookup: CDR1 KGHSH, CDR2 LQKENI. Trimming shortened V by 6 bases and J by 9 bases, and 21 bases separated the two germline ends.

The CDR3 DNA sequence: TGTGCCAGCAGTTATGAGGGATGGGGCTACACCTTC. It yields the protein CASSYEGWGYTF. This chain links TRBV6-6 with TRBJ1-2; unclear D gene. Germline V gene sequence: CDR1 MNHNY, CDR2 SVGAGI (reference sequence). Trimming left V 3 bases short and J 8 bases short, with 10 bases between. The CDR3 covers 12 residues.

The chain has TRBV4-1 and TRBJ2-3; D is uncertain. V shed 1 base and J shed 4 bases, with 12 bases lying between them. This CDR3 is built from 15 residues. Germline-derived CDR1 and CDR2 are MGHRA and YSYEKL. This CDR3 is CASSQVYLVADTQYF. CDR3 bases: TGCGCCAGCAGCCAAGTATATCTAGTTGCAGATACGCAGTATTTT.

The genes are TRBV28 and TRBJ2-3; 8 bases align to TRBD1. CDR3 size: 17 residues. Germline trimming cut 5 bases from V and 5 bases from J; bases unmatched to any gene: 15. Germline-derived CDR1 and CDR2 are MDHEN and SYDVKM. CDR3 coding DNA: TGTGCCAGCAGTCCCCTTGGGACAGGAGGACTAAGAGATACGCAGTATTTT. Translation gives CASSPLGTGGLRDTQYF.

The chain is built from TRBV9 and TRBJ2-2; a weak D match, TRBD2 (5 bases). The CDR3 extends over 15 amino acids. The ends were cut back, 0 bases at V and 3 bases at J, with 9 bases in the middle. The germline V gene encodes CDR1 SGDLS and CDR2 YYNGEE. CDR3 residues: CASSVGAGHTGELFF. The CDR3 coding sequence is TGTGCCAGCAGCGTAGGGGCGGGCCACACCGGGGAGCTGTTTTTT. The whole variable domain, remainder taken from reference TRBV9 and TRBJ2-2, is DSGVTQTPKHLITATGQRVTLRCSPRSGDLSVYWYQQSLDQGLQFLIQYYNGEERAKGNILERFSAQQFPDLHSELNLSSLELGDSALYFCASSVGAGHTGELFFGEGSRLTVL.

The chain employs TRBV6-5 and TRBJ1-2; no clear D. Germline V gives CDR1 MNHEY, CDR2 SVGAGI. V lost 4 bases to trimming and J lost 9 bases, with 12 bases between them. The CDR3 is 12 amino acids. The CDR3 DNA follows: TGTGCCAGCAGTTCAGCAGGCTCCCGCTACACCTTC. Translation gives CASSSAGSRYTF.

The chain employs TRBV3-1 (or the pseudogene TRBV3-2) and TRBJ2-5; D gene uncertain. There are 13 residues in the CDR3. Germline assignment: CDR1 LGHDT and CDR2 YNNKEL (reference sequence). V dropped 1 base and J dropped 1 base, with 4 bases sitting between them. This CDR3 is CASSQGAQETQYF. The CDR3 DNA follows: TGTGCCAGCAGCCAAGGGGCCCAAGAGACCCAGTACTTC.

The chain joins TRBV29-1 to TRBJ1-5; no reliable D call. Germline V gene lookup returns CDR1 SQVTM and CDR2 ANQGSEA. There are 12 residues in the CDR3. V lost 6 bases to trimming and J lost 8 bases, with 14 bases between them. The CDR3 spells CSVGMPGEPQHF. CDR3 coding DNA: TGCAGCGTGGGAATGCCCGGGGAGCCCCAGCATTTT.

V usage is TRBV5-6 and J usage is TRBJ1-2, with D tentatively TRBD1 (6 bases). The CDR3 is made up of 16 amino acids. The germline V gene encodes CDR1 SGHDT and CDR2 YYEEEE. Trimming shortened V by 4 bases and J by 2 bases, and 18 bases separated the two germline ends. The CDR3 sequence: CASSLRGFSSNYGYTF. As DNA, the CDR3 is TGTGCCAGCAGCCTCAGGGGTTTTTCAAGCAACTATGGCTACACCTTC. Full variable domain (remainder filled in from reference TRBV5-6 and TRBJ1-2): DAGVTQSPTHLIKTRGQQVTLRCSPKSGHDTVSWYQQALGQGPQFIFQYYEEEERQRGNFPDRFSGHQFPNYSSELNVNALLLGDSALYLCASSLRGFSSNYGYTFGSGTRLTVV.

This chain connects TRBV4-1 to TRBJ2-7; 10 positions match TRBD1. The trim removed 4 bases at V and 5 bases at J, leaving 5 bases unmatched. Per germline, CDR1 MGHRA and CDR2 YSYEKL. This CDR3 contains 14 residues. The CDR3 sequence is CASSLRGTGDEQYF. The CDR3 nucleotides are TGCGCCAGCAGCCTCCGTGGGACAGGGGACGAGCAGTACTTC.

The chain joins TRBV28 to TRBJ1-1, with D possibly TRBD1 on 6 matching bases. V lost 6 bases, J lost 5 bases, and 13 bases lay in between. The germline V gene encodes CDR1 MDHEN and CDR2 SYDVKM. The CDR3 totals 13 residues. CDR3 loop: CASSDRLTTEAFF. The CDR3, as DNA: TGTGCCAGCAGCGACAGGTTGACAACTGAAGCTTTCTTT.

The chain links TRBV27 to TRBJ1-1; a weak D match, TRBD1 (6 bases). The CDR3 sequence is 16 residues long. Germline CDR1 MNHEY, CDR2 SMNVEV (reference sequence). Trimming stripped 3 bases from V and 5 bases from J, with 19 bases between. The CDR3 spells CASSFYRGGGPTEAFF. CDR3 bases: TGTGCCAGCAGTTTCTACCGGGGGGGCGGGCCTACTGAAGCTTTCTTT.